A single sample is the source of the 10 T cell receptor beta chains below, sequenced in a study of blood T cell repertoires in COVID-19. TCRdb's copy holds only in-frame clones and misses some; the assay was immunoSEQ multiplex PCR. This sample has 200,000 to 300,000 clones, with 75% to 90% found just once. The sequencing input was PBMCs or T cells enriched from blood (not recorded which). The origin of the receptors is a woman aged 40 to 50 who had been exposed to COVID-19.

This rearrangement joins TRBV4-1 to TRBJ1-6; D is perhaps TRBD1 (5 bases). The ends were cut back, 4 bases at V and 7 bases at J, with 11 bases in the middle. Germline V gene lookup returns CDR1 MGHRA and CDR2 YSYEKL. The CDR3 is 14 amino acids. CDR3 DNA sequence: TGCGCCAGCAGCCTCGGACAAGGGAATTCACCCCTCCACTTT. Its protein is CASSLGQGNSPLHF.

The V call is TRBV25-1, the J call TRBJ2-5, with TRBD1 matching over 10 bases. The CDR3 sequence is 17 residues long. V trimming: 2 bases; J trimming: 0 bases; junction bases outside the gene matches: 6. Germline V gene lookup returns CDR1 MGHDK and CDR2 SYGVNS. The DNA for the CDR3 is TGTGCCAGCAGTGAAAGGAGGACAGGGGGGAACCAAGAGACCCAGTACTTC. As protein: CASSERRTGGNQETQYF. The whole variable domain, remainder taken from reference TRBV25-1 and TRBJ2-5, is EADIYQTPRYLVIGTGKKITLECSQTMGHDKMYWYQQDPGMELHLIHYSYGVNSTEKGDLSSESTVSRIRTEHFPLTLESARPSHTSQYLCASSERRTGGNQETQYFGPGTRLLVL.

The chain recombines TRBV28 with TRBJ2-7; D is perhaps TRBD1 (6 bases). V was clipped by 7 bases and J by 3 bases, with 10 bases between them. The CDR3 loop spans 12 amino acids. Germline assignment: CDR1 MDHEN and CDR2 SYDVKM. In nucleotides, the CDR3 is TGTGCCAGCAATACAGGGAACTACGAGCAGTACTTC. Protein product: CASNTGNYEQYF.

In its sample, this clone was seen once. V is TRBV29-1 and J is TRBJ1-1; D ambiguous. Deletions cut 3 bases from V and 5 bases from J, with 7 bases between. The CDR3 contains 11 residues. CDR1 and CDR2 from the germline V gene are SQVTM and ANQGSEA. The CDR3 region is CSVDSVTEAFF. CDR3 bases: TGCAGCGTTGATTCCGTAACTGAAGCTTTCTTT.

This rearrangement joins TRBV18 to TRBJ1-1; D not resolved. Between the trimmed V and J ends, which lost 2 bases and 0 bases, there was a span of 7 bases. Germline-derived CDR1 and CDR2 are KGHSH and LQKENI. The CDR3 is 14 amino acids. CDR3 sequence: CASSPEVLNTEAFF. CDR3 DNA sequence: TGTGCCAGCTCACCAGAGGTTTTGAACACTGAAGCTTTCTTT.

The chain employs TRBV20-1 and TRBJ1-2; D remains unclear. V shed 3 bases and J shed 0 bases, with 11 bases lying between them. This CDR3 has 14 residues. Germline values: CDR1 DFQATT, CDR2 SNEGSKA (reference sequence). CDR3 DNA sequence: TGCAGTGCTAGTGGTGCCGGAGCTAACTATGGCTACACCTTC. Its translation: CSASGAGANYGYTF.

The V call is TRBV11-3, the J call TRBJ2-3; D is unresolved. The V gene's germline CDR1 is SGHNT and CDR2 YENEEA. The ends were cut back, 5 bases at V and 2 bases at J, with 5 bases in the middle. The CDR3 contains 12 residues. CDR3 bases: TGTGCCAGCAGCATAATCACAGATACGCAGTATTTT. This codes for CASSIITDTQYF.

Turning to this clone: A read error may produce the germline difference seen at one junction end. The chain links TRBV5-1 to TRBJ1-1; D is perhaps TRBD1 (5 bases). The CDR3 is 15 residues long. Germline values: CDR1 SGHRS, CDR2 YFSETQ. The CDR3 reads CASSLPGGMNTEAFF. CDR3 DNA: TGTGCCAGCAGCTTGCCGGGGGGAATGAACACTGAAGCTTTCTTT.

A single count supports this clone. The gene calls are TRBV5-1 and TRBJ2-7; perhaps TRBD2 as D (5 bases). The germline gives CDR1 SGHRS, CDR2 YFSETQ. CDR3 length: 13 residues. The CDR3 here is CASSLGAGYEQYV. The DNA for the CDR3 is TGTGCCAGCAGCTTGGGAGCCGGGTACGAGCAGTACGTC.

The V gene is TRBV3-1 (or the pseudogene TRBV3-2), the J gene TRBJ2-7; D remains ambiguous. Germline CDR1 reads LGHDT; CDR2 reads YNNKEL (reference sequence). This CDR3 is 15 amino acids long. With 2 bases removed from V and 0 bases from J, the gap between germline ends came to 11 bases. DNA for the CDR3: TGTGCCAGCAGCCAAACTGCAGGAAGCTCCTACGAGCAGTACTTC. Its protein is CASSQTAGSSYEQYF.